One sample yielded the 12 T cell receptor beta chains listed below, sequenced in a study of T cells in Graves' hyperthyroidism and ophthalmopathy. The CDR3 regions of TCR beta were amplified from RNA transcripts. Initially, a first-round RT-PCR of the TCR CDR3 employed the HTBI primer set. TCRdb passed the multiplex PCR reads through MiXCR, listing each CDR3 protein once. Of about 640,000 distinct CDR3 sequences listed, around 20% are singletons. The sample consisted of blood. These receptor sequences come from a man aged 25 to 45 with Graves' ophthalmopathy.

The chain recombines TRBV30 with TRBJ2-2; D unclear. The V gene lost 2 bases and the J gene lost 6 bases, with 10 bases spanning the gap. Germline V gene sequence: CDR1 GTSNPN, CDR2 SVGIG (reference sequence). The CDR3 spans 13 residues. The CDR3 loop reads CAWSYGSAGELFF. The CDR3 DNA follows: TGTGCCTGGAGTTACGGGTCCGCCGGGGAGCTGTTTTTT.

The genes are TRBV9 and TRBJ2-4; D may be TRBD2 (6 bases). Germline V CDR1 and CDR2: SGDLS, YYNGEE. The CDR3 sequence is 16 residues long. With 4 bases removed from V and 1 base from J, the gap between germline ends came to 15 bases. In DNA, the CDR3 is TGTGCCAGCAGCTCCCCGGGGGTGGTGGCCAAAAACATTCAGTACTTC. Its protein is CASSSPGVVAKNIQYF.

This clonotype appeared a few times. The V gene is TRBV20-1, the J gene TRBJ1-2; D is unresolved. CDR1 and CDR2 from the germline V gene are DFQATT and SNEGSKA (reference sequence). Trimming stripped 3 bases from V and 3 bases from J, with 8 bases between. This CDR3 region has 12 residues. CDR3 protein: CSASRPDYGYTF. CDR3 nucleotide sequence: TGCAGTGCTAGCCGTCCGGACTATGGCTACACCTTC.

CDR3 loop: CATKPGTGFNQPQHF. The CDR3 DNA reads as TGTGCCACTAAGCCCGGGACAGGGTTCAATCAGCCCCAGCATTTT. This chain links TRBV19 with TRBJ1-5; TRBD1 aligns across 9 bases. Trimming removed 10 bases from V and 3 bases from J; junction bases left unmatched: 10. CDR3 length: 15 amino acids. Per the germline V gene, CDR1 is LNHDA and CDR2 is SQIVND (reference sequence).

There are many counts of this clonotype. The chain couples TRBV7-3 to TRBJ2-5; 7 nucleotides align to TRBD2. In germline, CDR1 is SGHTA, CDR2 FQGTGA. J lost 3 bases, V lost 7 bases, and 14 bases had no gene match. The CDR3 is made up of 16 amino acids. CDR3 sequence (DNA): TGTGCCAGCACCACCTATTACGCGGGAGAAAAAGAGACCCAGTACTTC. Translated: CASTTYYAGEKETQYF. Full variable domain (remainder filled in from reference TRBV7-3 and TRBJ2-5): GAGVSQTPSNKVTEKGKYVELRCDPISGHTALYWYRQSLGQGPEFLIYFQGTGAADDSGLPNDRFFAVRPEGSVSTLKIQRTERGDSAVYLCASTTYYAGEKETQYFGPGTRLLVL.

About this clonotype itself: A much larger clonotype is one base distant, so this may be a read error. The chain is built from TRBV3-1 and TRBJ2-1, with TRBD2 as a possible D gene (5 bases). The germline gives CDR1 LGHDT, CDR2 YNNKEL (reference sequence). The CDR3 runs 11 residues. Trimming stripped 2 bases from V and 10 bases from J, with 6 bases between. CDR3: CASSQRLEQFF. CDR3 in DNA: TGTGCCAGCAGCCAACGACTAGAGCAGTTCTTC.

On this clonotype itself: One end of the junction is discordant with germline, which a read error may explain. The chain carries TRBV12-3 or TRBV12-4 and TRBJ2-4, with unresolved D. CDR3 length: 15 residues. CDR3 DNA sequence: TGTGCCAGCAGTGATACGACATTAGGCAAAAACATTCGGTACTTC. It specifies CASSDTTLGKNIRYF.

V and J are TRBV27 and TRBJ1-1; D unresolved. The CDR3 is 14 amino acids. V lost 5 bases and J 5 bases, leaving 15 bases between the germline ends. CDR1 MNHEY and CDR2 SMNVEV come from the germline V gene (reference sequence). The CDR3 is CASSLGSPRTEAFF. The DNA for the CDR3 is TGTGCCAGCAGTCTGGGCTCTCCGCGTACTGAAGCTTTCTTT.

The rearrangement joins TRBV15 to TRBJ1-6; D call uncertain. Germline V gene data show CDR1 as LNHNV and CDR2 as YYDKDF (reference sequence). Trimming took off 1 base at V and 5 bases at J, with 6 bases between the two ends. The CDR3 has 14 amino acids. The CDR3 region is CATSRGQNNSPLHF. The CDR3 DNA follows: TGTGCCACCAGCAGAGGTCAGAATAATTCACCCCTCCACTTT.

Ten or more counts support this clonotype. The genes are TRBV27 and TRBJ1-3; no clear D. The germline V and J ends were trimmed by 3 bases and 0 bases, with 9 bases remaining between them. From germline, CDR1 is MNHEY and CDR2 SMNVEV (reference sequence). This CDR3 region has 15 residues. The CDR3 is CASSFNGVSGNTIYF. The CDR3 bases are TGTGCCAGCAGTTTTAACGGGGTCTCTGGAAACACCATATATTTT.

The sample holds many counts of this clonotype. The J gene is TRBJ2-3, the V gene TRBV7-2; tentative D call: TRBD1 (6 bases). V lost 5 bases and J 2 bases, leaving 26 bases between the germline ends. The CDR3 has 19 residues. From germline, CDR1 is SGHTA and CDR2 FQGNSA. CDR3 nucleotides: TGTGCCAGCAGCCAATCGTCGGCCCAGGGGTTTTTCCCCACAGATACGCAGTATTTT. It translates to CASSQSSAQGFFPTDTQYF.

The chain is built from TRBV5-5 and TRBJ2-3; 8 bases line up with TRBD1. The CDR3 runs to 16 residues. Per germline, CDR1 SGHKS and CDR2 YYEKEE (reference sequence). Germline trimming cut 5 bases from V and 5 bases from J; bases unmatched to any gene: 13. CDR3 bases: TGTGCCAGCAGTCTTGGATCAGGGGGCGTCGGAGATACGCAGTATTTT. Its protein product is CASSLGSGGVGDTQYF.